Below, 7 T cell receptor beta chains from the same sample are listed, as sequenced in a study of CD8+ T cells in alopecia areata. The treatment here: oral pan-JAK inhibitor, 5-10 mg twice daily. Investigators isolated RNA and reverse transcribed it into cDNA to act as the sequencing template. TCRdb's table, derived via immunoSEQ multiplex PCR, lists solely in-frame clones and lacks some. The table has more than 150,000 clones, about 60% seen once. Sequences were derived from CD8+ T cells sorted from blood, sampled at week 24, from a patient treated with tofacitinib. Receptors originate from a human donor with alopecia areata.

The chain is built from TRBV9 and TRBJ2-3; 8 bases agree with TRBD1. After removal of 3 bases from V and 4 bases from J, the junction contained 4 bases not matched to a gene. The CDR3 has 14 residues. The germline CDR1 and CDR2 sequences are SGDLS and YYNGEE. Here the CDR3 DNA reads TGTGCCAGCAGCGCCCCGACAGGGGCAGATACGCAGTATTTT. It specifies CASSAPTGADTQYF.

This chain connects TRBV2 to TRBJ2-2; no reliable D call. V gave up 8 bases and J gave up 3 bases, with 4 bases separating them. The CDR3 spans 11 residues. Germline V lookup: CDR1 SNHLY, CDR2 FYNNEI. CDR3 DNA: TGTGCCAGCCGGGACACCGGGGAGCTGTTTTTT. Translated, it gives CASRDTGELFF.

The rearrangement links TRBV4-1 to TRBJ1-2; D is perhaps TRBD1 (5 bases). The germline V gene encodes CDR1 MGHRA and CDR2 YSYEKL. V dropped 4 bases and J dropped 4 bases, with 13 bases sitting between them. The CDR3 is 14 residues long. CDR3 DNA sequence: TGCGCCAGCAGCCCCTCCGGGACTGTCTATGGCTACACCTTC. Protein: CASSPSGTVYGYTF.

The V and J genes are TRBV5-1 and TRBJ1-1, with 8 bases matching TRBD1. The CDR3 extends over 14 amino acids. J was trimmed by 4 bases and V by 0 bases; bases with no gene match: 2. Germline CDR1 reads SGHRS; CDR2 reads YFSETQ. Written as DNA, the CDR3 is TGCGCCAGCAGCTTGGGACAGGGGAGCACTGAAGCTTTCTTT. This translates into CASSLGQGSTEAFF.

This clone was recorded a few times. This chain joins TRBV7-9 and TRBJ2-7; unclear D gene. The CDR3 consists of 11 residues. Trimming stripped 9 bases from V and 0 bases from J, with 6 bases between. Germline V gives CDR1 SEHNR, CDR2 FQNEAQ (reference sequence). CDR3 bases: TGTGCCAGTACTAACTCCTACGAGCAGTACTTC. It translates to CASTNSYEQYF.

The rearrangement uses TRBV29-1 and TRBJ2-4; TRBD2 might be the D (6 bases). The CDR3 loop spans 12 amino acids. Per germline, CDR1 SQVTM and CDR2 ANQGSEA. V dropped 4 bases and J dropped 7 bases, with 11 bases sitting between them. CDR3 nucleotides: TGCAGCGTTGTTGGGGACTCGAACATTCAGTACTTC. Its translation is CSVVGDSNIQYF.

This clone was seen only a few times. The junction departs from germline at one end; a sequencing error may be responsible. The chain uses TRBV5-1 and TRBJ1-2, with TRBD1 matching 10 bases. Germline assignment: CDR1 SGHRS and CDR2 YFSETQ. CDR3 size: 14 residues. The CDR3 loop reads CATSGTGDNFGYTF. The CDR3 nucleotides read TGCGCCACCTCCGGGACAGGGGATAACTTTGGCTACACCTTC.